A selection of T cell receptor beta chains follows, all from one sample in a study of cytotoxic CD8 clonotypes in ibrutinib-treated CLL. The table came from immunoSEQ multiplex PCR; TCRdb's copy has only in-frame clones and leaves some out. Here the sample spans roughly 110,000 clones, roughly 60% being singletons. The input for sequencing was PBMCs, taken after 24 months of ibrutinib treatment. These receptors all come from a human donor with chronic lymphocytic leukemia. The CDR3 runs from the conserved cysteine through the conserved F or W.

v_call	j_call	cdr3_aa
TRBV5-6	TRBJ2-3	CASSFGGKSTDTQYF
TRBV27	TRBJ2-1	CASSLQAGLGRGEQFF
TRBV4-2	TRBJ1-3	CASSQSEYSGNTIYF
TRBV4-3	TRBJ2-3	CASSQALGTGRATDTQYF
TRBV7-9	TRBJ1-2	CASSSYDRGVSSYTF
TRBV7-6	TRBJ1-4	CASSPRANEKLFF
TRBV7-6	TRBJ1-2	CASSLDGNYGYTF
TRBV5-1	TRBJ1-2	CASSFRSGGLNYGYTF
TRBV9	TRBJ2-3	CASSRQGGADTQYF
TRBV25-1	TRBJ1-2	CASGRGEDYGYTF
TRBV7-3	TRBJ2-1	CASQPTGTSGDNEQFF
TRBV29-1	TRBJ2-7	CSVDRVGEQYF
TRBV6-1	TRBJ2-7	CASRKERVSYEQYF
TRBV5-1	TRBJ2-5	CASSSRPGGEETQYF
TRBV18	TRBJ2-3	CASSLSGDTQYF
TRBV30	TRBJ1-4	CAGQGSNEKLFF
TRBV30	TRBJ1-3	CAWTPGQQGARNTIYF
TRBV5-6	TRBJ2-3	CASSRPGQRQDTQYF
TRBV6-6	TRBJ2-7	CASSPGTSIYEQYF
TRBV25-1	TRBJ1-5	CASSESGRGQDQPQHF
TRBV7-2	TRBJ1-1	CASSLVGRGNTEAFF
TRBV29-1	TRBJ2-1	CRVGGYNEQFF
TRBV18	TRBJ1-2	CASSPPGDYYGYTF
TRBV30	TRBJ2-2	CAWSGTGELFF
TRBV5-1	TRBJ2-2	CASSLRTDNTGELFF
TRBV27	TRBJ2-1	CASSGGTSSEQFF
TRBV19	TRBJ1-5	CASSPTTSGLSNQPQHF
TRBV5-4	TRBJ2-7	CASSLWRNVGAGEQYF
TRBV29-1	TRBJ1-1	CSVGTGNTEAFF
TRBV5-5	TRBJ2-3	CASSLGGRGTDTQYF
TRBV5-4	TRBJ2-2	CASSLDRNPNTGELFF
TRBV5-6	TRBJ2-7	CAIRGEQYF
TRBV6-1	TRBJ1-4	CASGAGVGEKLFF
TRBV9	TRBJ1-2	CASSVGPAAYGYTF
TRBV5-1	TRBJ2-7	CASSLDPSAHYEQYF
TRBV19	TRBJ2-5	CASSIDTAMWQETQYF
TRBV5-6	TRBJ2-1	CASSRGGPGDNEQFF
TRBV30	TRBJ1-3	CAWGGYSGNTIYF
TRBV18	TRBJ1-2	CASSPEEGYGYTF
TRBV6-5	TRBJ2-1	CASSYVGRSSDEQFF
TRBV4-3	TRBJ2-7	CASSQDWGSVYEQYF
TRBV6-5	TRBJ2-7	CASSPGTGGRDEQYF
TRBV19	TRBJ2-3	CASKTSGGSTDTQYF
TRBV21-1	TRBJ2-7	CGGHPYEQYF
TRBV4-1	TRBJ1-3	CASSQAVGLGAGNTIYF
TRBV6-1	TRBJ1-5	CASSESLWEPQHF
TRBV19	TRBJ2-5	CATSRGAETQYF
TRBV28	TRBJ2-2	CASRGSGGSTGELFF
TRBV2	TRBJ2-2	CASSGGPGELFF
TRBV2	TRBJ1-6	CASSDAVSRDSPLHF
TRBV30	TRBJ1-6	CAWSGRSDLPLHF
TRBV15	TRBJ2-7	CATSNAGGSYEQYF
TRBV7-2	TRBJ2-7	CASSAVVAEQYF
TRBV28	TRBJ1-2	CASSLGYQGGDGYTF
TRBV6-6	TRBJ2-7	CASSSAGEQYF